These 2 T cell receptor beta chains share one sample of origin, sequenced in a study of PD-L1 blockade in urothelial cancer. Here immunoSEQ multiplex PCR was the method, and the copy in TCRdb shows in-frame clones only, minus some. The sample yields 70,000 or so clones, 84% seen once. The sequencing here drew on PBMCs, taken around atezolizumab (anti-PD-L1) treatment. The receptor set was obtained from a man between 65 and 80 years old with urothelial cancer.

In its sample, this clone was seen once. J is TRBJ2-7 and V is TRBV27, with 10 nucleotides matching TRBD1. V dropped 7 bases and J dropped 2; count of bases not matched to a gene: 14. From germline, CDR1 is MNHEY and CDR2 SMNVEV (reference sequence). The CDR3 totals 17 residues. The CDR3 DNA sequence: TGTGCCAGCATCATGAATATCCGGGACAGGGGTCCCTACGAGCAGTACTTC. Residues: CASIMNIRDRGPYEQYF.

CDR3 DNA: TGTGCTAGTGGTCCTCTCGGGTCCCAATACAATGAGCAGTTCTTC. Translating it yields CASGPLGSQYNEQFF. This sequence joins TRBV12-5 and TRBJ2-1; D remains unclear. Looked up from germline, CDR1 is LGHNT and CDR2 is FRNRAP. The V and J ends lost 5 bases and 4 bases respectively, with 15 bases between them. The CDR3 is 15 residues long.